This T cell receptor beta chain was obtained from a study of blood T cell repertoires in COVID-19. In the study overall: Samples came from the United States, Italy and Spain, spanning acute and convalescent COVID-19. T cells, B-cell-depleted T cells, or PBMCs provided the cDNA or gDNA that served as material.

Produced via immunoSEQ multiplex PCR; TCRdb's table is partial and in-frame only. Altogether some 200,000 clones are present, 75% to 90% being singletons, with the ten largest covering approximately 5.2%. This CDR3 is 19 amino acids long. J lost 4 bases, V lost 3 bases, and 12 bases had no gene match. Germline CDR1 is LNHDA and CDR2 is SQIVND (reference sequence). This TCR derives from a woman between 70 and 85 years old with COVID-19, enrolled during active disease. The chain links TRBV19 to TRBJ2-2; 12 nucleotides line up with TRBD1. The source material was peripheral blood. DNA of the CDR3: TGTGCCAGTAGTATCACTCTTGGGACAGGGGGCGCGGGCACCGGGGAGCTGTTTTTT. Its protein product is CASSITLGTGGAGTGELFF.